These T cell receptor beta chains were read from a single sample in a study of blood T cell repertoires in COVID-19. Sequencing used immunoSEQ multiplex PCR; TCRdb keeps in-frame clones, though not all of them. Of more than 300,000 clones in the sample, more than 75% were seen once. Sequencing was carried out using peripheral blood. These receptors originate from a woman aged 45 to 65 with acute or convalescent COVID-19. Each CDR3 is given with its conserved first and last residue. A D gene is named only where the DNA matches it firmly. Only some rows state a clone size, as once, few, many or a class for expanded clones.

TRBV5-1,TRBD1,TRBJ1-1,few,CASSSGGAGAFF,TGCGCCAGCAGCTCAGGGGGCGCGGGGGCTTTCTTT
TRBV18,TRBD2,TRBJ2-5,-,CASSFLAGVETQYF,TGTGCCAGCTCATTCCTAGCGGGAGTTGAGACCCAGTACTTC
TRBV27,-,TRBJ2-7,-,CASSFRGPHEQYF,TGTGCCAGCAGTTTTCGGGGTCCGCACGAGCAGTACTTC
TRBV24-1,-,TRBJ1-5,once,CATSDPGDGLNQPQHF,TGTGCCACCAGTGACCCGGGGGACGGCTTAAATCAGCCCCAGCATTTT
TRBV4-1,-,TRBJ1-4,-,CASSPTGVSEKLFF,TGCGCCAGCAGCCCAACCGGGGTTAGCGAAAAACTGTTTTTT
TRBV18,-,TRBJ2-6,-,CASSPGTGNSGANVLTF,TGTGCCAGCTCACCGGGGACTGGAAACTCTGGGGCCAACGTCCTGACTTTC
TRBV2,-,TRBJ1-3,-,CASSAGYSGNTIYF,TGTGCCAGCAGTGCAGGGTACTCTGGAAACACCATATATTTT
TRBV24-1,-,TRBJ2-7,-,CATSDSKKQVPSYEQYF,TGTGCCACCAGTGATTCGAAAAAACAGGTCCCCTCCTACGAGCAGTACTTC
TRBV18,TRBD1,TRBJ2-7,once,CASSRQGAAYEQYF,TGTGCCAGCTCACGACAGGGGGCTGCCTACGAGCAGTACTTC
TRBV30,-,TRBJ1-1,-,CAWSVQMNTEAFF,TGTGCCTGGAGTGTCCAAATGAACACTGAAGCTTTCTTT
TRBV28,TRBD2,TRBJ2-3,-,CASSFVGTSVSDTQYF,TGTGCCAGCAGTTTCGTTGGGACTAGCGTATCAGATACGCAGTATTTT
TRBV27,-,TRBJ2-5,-,CASSPMTGPQETQYF,TGTGCCAGCAGCCCTATGACAGGCCCTCAAGAGACCCAGTACTTC
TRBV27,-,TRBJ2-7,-,CASSFSPVGLKDEQYF,TGTGCCAGCAGTTTTTCCCCGGTCGGACTAAAAGACGAGCAGTACTTC
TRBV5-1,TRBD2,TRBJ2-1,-,CASSLETSLDEQFF,TGCGCCAGCAGCTTGGAGACTAGCTTGGATGAGCAGTTCTTC
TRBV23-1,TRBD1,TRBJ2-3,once,CASSHRTGNTDTQYF,TGCGCCAGCAGTCATCGGACAGGGAACACAGATACGCAGTATTTT
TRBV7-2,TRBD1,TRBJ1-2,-,CASSQGGTAIYGYTF,TGTGCCAGCAGCCAAGGAGGGACAGCAATCTATGGCTACACCTTC
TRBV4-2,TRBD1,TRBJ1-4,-,CASSQGTGGGEKLFF,TGTGCCAGCAGCCAAGGGACAGGGGGAGGAGAAAAACTGTTTTTT
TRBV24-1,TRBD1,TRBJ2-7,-,CATSDRMTQGYYEQYF,TGTGCCACCAGTGATCGGATGACACAGGGGTACTACGAGCAGTACTTC
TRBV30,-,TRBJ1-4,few,CAWSGVRQSPNEKLFF,TGTGCCTGGAGTGGTGTAAGACAGAGTCCTAATGAAAAACTGTTTTTT
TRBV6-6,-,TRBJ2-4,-,CASRTPRGKNIQYF,TGTGCCAGCAGGACACCCCGGGGCAAAAACATTCAGTACTTC
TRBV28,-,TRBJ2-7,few,CASSIGTSTYEQYF,TGTGCCAGCAGCATTGGGACTTCGACCTACGAGCAGTACTTC
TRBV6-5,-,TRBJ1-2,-,CASSHPTGVYGYTF,TGTGCCAGCAGTCACCCGACAGGCGTCTATGGCTACACCTTC